The 30 T cell receptor beta chains below all came from one sample that was sequenced in a study of regulatory T cells in long-lasting Graves disease (dated by TCRdb to the early 2020s). The library was obtained by multiplex PCR. The instrument given in TCRdb is Illumina HiSeq 4000. TCR beta libraries were built with iRepertoire HTBI primers and Arm-PCR amplification of CDR3 regions. TCRdb reran the public reads through fastp at Q25 and MiXCR, keeping productive beta chains. Each entry merges the rows of one CDR3 protein and shows their most common DNA and genes. In this sample the table shows hundreds of thousands of distinct CDR3 sequences, around 21% of which occur a single time. Roughly 20% of the sample goes to the ten largest clones. Sample time point, as interpreted from the label and publication: persistent/refractory GD, antithyroid drugs over 5 years with positive TRAb. For both TCR sequencing and RNA sequencing, RNA was extracted from PBMCs using TRIzol.

Sequenced material: peripheral blood mononuclear cells (PBMCs), taken when the disease was refractory, from a patient treated with antithyroid drugs. The receptors here all came from a female donor with Graves disease.

The chain joins TRBV28 to TRBJ2-3, with 9 bases aligning to TRBD2. This CDR3 has 18 amino acids. The junction had 15 bases not matched to a gene; V was cut back by 3 bases and J by 5 bases. Germline CDR1 and CDR2: MDHEN and SYDVKM. The CDR3 spells CASSFGQTSGRPLDTQYF. DNA for the CDR3: TGTGCCAGCAGTTTTGGACAGACAAGCGGGAGGCCTTTAGATACGCAGTATTTT.

The V and J genes are TRBV20-1 and TRBJ1-1; D unclear. The CDR3 contains 12 residues. The V gene lost 0 bases and the J gene lost 6 bases, with 8 bases spanning the gap. CDR1 and CDR2 (germline): DFQATT, SNEGSKA (reference sequence). In DNA, the CDR3 is TGCAGTGCTAGAGATCCCGGGGCTGAAGCTTTCTTT. It translates to CSARDPGAEAFF.

This clonotype has only a few counts. This sequence joins TRBV7-9 and TRBJ2-7; 15 nucleotides line up with TRBD2. This CDR3 has 17 amino acids. With 4 bases clipped from V and 2 bases from J, the junction kept 6 bases outside the gene matches. The germline CDR1 and CDR2 sequences are SEHNR and FQNEAQ (reference sequence). CDR3 loop: CASSSRTSGGGTYEQYF. The CDR3 bases are TGTGCCAGCAGCTCCCGGACTAGCGGGGGGGGAACCTACGAGCAGTACTTC.

The rearrangement links TRBV5-1 to TRBJ1-4; D gene ambiguous. Per the germline V gene, CDR1 is SGHRS and CDR2 is YFSETQ. CDR3 length: 16 amino acids. The V end lost 5 bases, the J end lost 0 bases, and 14 bases lay between the germline ends. CDR3 in DNA: TGCGCCAGCAGAAATAGCGTTATAGCAACTAATGAAAAACTGTTTTTT. Translation gives CASRNSVIATNEKLFF. The complete variable domain, with remaining parts taken from reference TRBV5-1 and TRBJ1-4, reads KAGVTQTPRYLIKTRGQQVTLSCSPISGHRSVSWYQQTPGQGLQFLFEYFSETQRNKGNFPGRFSGRQFSNSRSEMNVSTLELGDSALYLCASRNSVIATNEKLFFGSGTQLSVL.

In the case of this clonotype: The germline gene is not matched at one end of the junction; a read error may be the cause. The chain joins TRBV9 to TRBJ1-1; no clear D gene. This CDR3 is built from 11 residues. Germline CDR1 SGDLS, CDR2 YYNGEE. CDR3 DNA: TGTGCCAGCAGCCCTGTCACTGAAGCTTTCTTC. Translated: CASSPVTEAFF.

The rearrangement joins TRBV25-1 to TRBJ1-6; D is unclear. CDR1 is MGHDK and CDR2 is SYGVNS in the germline V gene. The CDR3 covers 12 residues. Between the trimmed V and J ends, which lost 7 bases and 7 bases, there was a span of 8 bases. The CDR3 DNA sequence: TGTGCCAGCACGGTAGGGAATTCACCCCTCCACTTT. It yields the protein CASTVGNSPLHF.

This clonotype was seen only a few times. The chain joins TRBV27 to TRBJ1-5; 8 nucleotides line up with TRBD1. J gave up 9 bases and V 2 bases, and 9 bases lay outside the gene matches. Germline assignment: CDR1 MNHEY and CDR2 SMNVEV (reference sequence). The CDR3 sequence is 15 residues long. CDR3 residues: CASSLGQGATRPQHF. DNA of the CDR3: TGTGCCAGCAGTTTAGGTCAGGGGGCGACTCGGCCCCAGCATTTT.

The V call is TRBV4-3, the J call TRBJ2-5; D is possibly TRBD1 (6 bases). This CDR3 has 15 amino acids. Between the trimmed V and J ends, which lost 1 base and 5 bases, there was a span of 14 bases. The germline V gene has CDR1 LGHNA and CDR2 YSLEER. This chain's CDR3 is CASSQVGRGGETQYF. The DNA for the CDR3 is TGCGCCAGCAGCCAAGTGGGCAGGGGCGGGGAGACCCAGTACTTC.

This clonotype was seen more than once but under ten times. This chain uses TRBV4-3 with TRBJ1-3, with D perhaps matching TRBD1 (5 bases). V lost 3 bases and J 2 bases, leaving 11 bases between the germline ends. The CDR3 covers 15 residues. The germline V gene has CDR1 LGHNA and CDR2 YSLEER. Here the CDR3 reads CASSQYRITGNTIYF. The CDR3 DNA is TGCGCCAGCAGCCAGTACAGGATTACTGGAAACACCATATATTTT.

The DNA for the CDR3 is TGTGCCAGCAGCTTATCCCCGAGCAGCGAGCAGTACTTC. This gives the protein CASSLSPSSEQYF. V is TRBV13 and J is TRBJ2-7; D is undetermined. Deletions cut 2 bases from V and 6 bases from J, with 11 bases between. The CDR3 runs 13 residues. Looked up from germline, CDR1 is PRHDT and CDR2 is FYEKMQ (reference sequence).

This clonotype was recorded many times. The chain couples TRBV7-2 to TRBJ2-7; the match to TRBD2 covers 14 bases. This CDR3 is built from 16 residues. The V gene end was trimmed by 5 bases and the J gene end by 3 bases; junction bases not matched to a gene: 6. Germline values: CDR1 SGHTA, CDR2 FQGNSA. As DNA, the CDR3 is TGTGCCAGCAGCAAGGGACTAGCGGGAGCTTACTACGAGCAGTACTTC. Its translation is CASSKGLAGAYYEQYF.

The J gene is TRBJ2-2, the V gene TRBV6-5; a possible D gene is TRBD1 (6 bases). The CDR3 totals 16 residues. Germline CDR1 is MNHEY and CDR2 is SVGAGI. The germline V and J ends were trimmed by 2 bases and 4 bases, with 14 bases remaining between them. In DNA form, the CDR3 reads TGTGCCAGCAGTTACAATCAGGGGACCGGCACCGGGGAGCTGTTTTTT. Encoded protein: CASSYNQGTGTGELFF.

The chain is built from TRBV7-2 and TRBJ2-1; D might be TRBD1 (5 bases). V lost 1 base and J lost 5, with 15 bases in between. Germline V lookup: CDR1 SGHTA, CDR2 FQGNSA. This CDR3 contains 16 residues. This CDR3 is CASSLVGWGQDNEQFF. The CDR3 region has the DNA TGTGCCAGCAGCTTAGTAGGATGGGGCCAGGACAATGAGCAGTTCTTC.

This clonotype was counted only a few times. The chain has TRBV2 and TRBJ2-6; possibly TRBD1 for D (7 bases). V lost 6 bases, J lost 0 bases, and 15 bases lay in between. This CDR3 has 17 amino acids. Germline assignment: CDR1 SNHLY and CDR2 FYNNEI. In nucleotides, the CDR3 is TGTGCCAGCAGGTCGGACAGGACTATCTCTGGGGCCAACGTCCTGACTTTC. It encodes CASRSDRTISGANVLTF.

The chain recombines TRBV6-4 with TRBJ2-2; the D call may be TRBD1 or TRBD2 (6 bases each). This CDR3 contains 15 residues. Germline V lookup: CDR1 MRHNA, CDR2 SNTAGT. V shed 3 bases and J shed 2 bases, with 10 bases lying between them. CDR3: CASSEGGTNTGELFF. In nucleotides, the CDR3 is TGTGCCAGCAGTGAAGGGGGGACTAACACCGGGGAGCTGTTTTTT.

Concerning this clonotype: This may arise from a read error, as a much more abundant clone is one base away. J is TRBJ2-7 and V is TRBV19; D gene unclear. The CDR3 is made up of 12 amino acids. The V end was cut by 9 bases, the J end by 2 bases, with 11 bases between. Germline V gene lookup returns CDR1 LNHDA and CDR2 SQIVND (reference sequence). CDR3: CASSDTAYEQYF. In nucleotides, the CDR3 is TGTGCCAGCTCCGACACCGCCTACGAGCAGTACTTC.

This clonotype was seen at least ten times. J is TRBJ2-7 and V is TRBV12-3 or TRBV12-4, with D perhaps being TRBD1 or TRBD2 (5 bases each). Trimming took 7 bases from V and 6 from J, leaving 16 bases between them. The CDR3 sequence is 13 residues long. In DNA form, the CDR3 reads TGTGCCAGCAAGGGACCGAGTTCTAGCGAGCAGTACTTC. It yields the protein CASKGPSSSEQYF.

This clonotype was detected ten times or more. The rearrangement uses TRBV11-2 and TRBJ2-5, with D perhaps matching TRBD2 (5 bases). This CDR3 is 14 amino acids long. Germline V gives CDR1 SGHAT, CDR2 FQNNGV. V was cut by 7 bases and J by 2 bases, with 14 bases left in between. CDR3 DNA sequence: TGTGCCAGCACTGGCTTCGGGGATCAAGAGACCCAGTACTTC. The encoded protein is CASTGFGDQETQYF.

The rearrangement links TRBV19 to TRBJ2-7; the match to TRBD1 covers 7 bases. V lost 4 bases, J lost 5 bases, and 8 bases stayed unmatched. Germline V gene data show CDR1 as LNHDA and CDR2 as SQIVND (reference sequence). CDR3 size: 14 residues. The CDR3 nucleotides are TGTGCCAGTAGTACTACCGGGACAGTGGACGAGCAGTACTTC. Translating gives CASSTTGTVDEQYF.

The chain employs TRBV7-3 and TRBJ2-3, with 7 bases fitting TRBD2. Unmatched junction bases numbered 11, after V lost 7 bases and J lost 4 bases. CDR3 length: 15 amino acids. The germline V gene encodes CDR1 SGHTA and CDR2 FQGTGA. The CDR3: CASTLGGSVADTQYF. The CDR3, as DNA: TGTGCCAGCACCCTCGGCGGGAGCGTCGCAGATACGCAGTATTTT.

This clonotype was seen only a few times. This sequence joins TRBV19 and TRBJ1-1, with a weak D call TRBD1 (6 bases). Trimming removed 1 base at V and 3 bases at J, with 9 bases between. The CDR3 spans 14 residues. The V gene's germline CDR1 is LNHDA and CDR2 SQIVND (reference sequence). The CDR3 protein is CASSIVGTYTEAFF. The CDR3 region has the DNA TGTGCCAGTAGTATAGTGGGGACATACACTGAAGCTTTCTTT.

CDR3 loop: CSVNPGQGYEQYF. Written as DNA, the CDR3 is TGCAGCGTCAACCCGGGACAGGGGTACGAGCAGTACTTC. The chain couples TRBV29-1 to TRBJ2-7, with 10 bases that match TRBD1. The CDR3 extends over 13 amino acids. The V gene end was trimmed by 6 bases and the J gene end by 4 bases; junction bases not matched to a gene: 6. The germline V gene encodes CDR1 SQVTM and CDR2 ANQGSEA.

V and J are TRBV6-5 and TRBJ1-1; possible D gene TRBD1, 6 bases. This CDR3 is built from 19 residues. CDR1 is MNHEY and CDR2 is SVGAGI in the germline V gene. The ends were cut back, 0 bases at V and 0 bases at J, with 20 bases in the middle. The CDR3 here is CASSYSGEAGANLNTEAFF. The CDR3 bases are TGTGCCAGCAGTTACTCGGGCGAGGCAGGGGCGAACTTGAACACTGAAGCTTTCTTT.

This clonotype was recorded a few times. J is TRBJ2-6 and V is TRBV19; 9 nucleotides match TRBD1. The CDR3 loop spans 17 amino acids. V gave up 5 bases and J gave up 0 bases; unmatched junction bases: 5. The germline CDR1 and CDR2 sequences are LNHDA and SQIVND (reference sequence). The CDR3 region is CASSPGTGHSGANVLTF. The CDR3 bases are TGTGCCAGTAGTCCCGGGACAGGGCACTCTGGGGCCAACGTCCTGACTTTC.

With regard to this clonotype: A much larger clonotype is one base distant, so this may be a read error. The chain recombines TRBV24-1 with TRBJ1-5; perhaps TRBD1 as D (5 bases). This CDR3 region has 16 residues. Germline lookup yields CDR1 KGHDR and CDR2 SFDVKD. V was pared by 3 bases and J by 2 bases, with 13 bases between. This chain's CDR3 is CATSDLQGGCNQPQHF. The CDR3 coding sequence is TGTGCCACCAGTGATCTTCAGGGAGGGTGCAATCAGCCCCAGCATTTT.

A note on this clonotype: It differs at one base from a far larger clone, so likely a read error. The rearrangement uses TRBV7-2 and TRBJ2-5, with no clear D. Germline assignment: CDR1 SGHTA and CDR2 FQGNSA. There are 11 residues in the CDR3. CDR3 nucleotide sequence: TGTGCCAGCAGCTTAGCAGAGGCCCAGTACTTC. This gives the protein CASSLAEAQYF.

The V and J genes are TRBV20-1 and TRBJ1-1, with 8 bases matching TRBD1. This CDR3 region has 12 residues. Germline-derived CDR1 and CDR2 are DFQATT and SNEGSKA (reference sequence). V shed 6 bases and J 10 bases; nucleotides not matched to a gene: 10. As DNA, the CDR3 is TGCAGTGCAAATCAGGGGGCAAGTCGAGCTTTCTTT. Translation: CSANQGASRAFF.

This clonotype was seen many times. The chain joins TRBV3-1 to TRBJ1-1; 9 bases match TRBD1. The junction had 0 bases not matched to a gene; V was cut back by 3 bases and J by 1 base. Germline CDR1 is LGHDT and CDR2 is YNNKEL (reference sequence). The CDR3 consists of 14 residues. DNA of the CDR3: TGTGCCAGCAGCCAGGACAGGGGGAACACTGAAGCTTTCTTT. Translating it yields CASSQDRGNTEAFF.

For this clonotype: A much bigger clone sits one base away, suggesting this may be a read error. The V gene is TRBV11-2, the J gene TRBJ2-7; no clear D gene. The CDR3 loop spans 15 amino acids. Trimming removed 1 base at V and 6 bases at J, with 16 bases between. Looked up from germline, CDR1 is SGHAT and CDR2 is FQNNGV. The chain's CDR3 is CASSLAYSPYSEQYF. CDR3 in DNA: TGTGCCAGCAGCTTAGCCTACTCCCCGTACAGCGAGCAGTACTTC.

Only a few counts were recorded for this clonotype. The rearrangement links TRBV19 to TRBJ2-5; no definite D call. This CDR3 spans 13 amino acids. Trimming removed 5 bases at V and 4 bases at J, with 11 bases between. The germline CDR1 and CDR2 sequences are LNHDA and SQIVND (reference sequence). The CDR3 bases are TGTGCCAGTAGTGTGAGTTGGGGAGAGACCCAGTACTTC. This encodes CASSVSWGETQYF.